Listed here are 24 T cell receptor beta chains from one sample, sequenced in a study of cytomegalovirus exposure and HLA in healthy donors listed by TCRdb under 2017. Library method: the immunoSEQ multiplex PCR assay. A mixture of 60 forward primers for TCR Vbeta segments and 13 reverse primers for TCR Jbeta segments was used in the multiplex PCR. Imported from immuneACCESS, the table was reduced by TCRdb to in-frame sequences with V and J called. These copies leave out some clones; in studies compared against another copy, an unresolved V gene accounts for under half, and the cause of the remainder is not known. The sample data list 76,000 or so clones, and 78% of these were observed just once. The ten largest clonotypes hold around 8.9% of the sample. The sequencing sample was made of PBMCs. Receptors originate from a woman aged 40 to 55 in good health and CMV-seropositive.

V and J are TRBV6-6 and TRBJ2-3; no definite D call. The ends were cut back, 2 bases at V and 0 bases at J, with 9 bases in the middle. The CDR3 spans 15 residues. Germline loops: CDR1 MNHNY, CDR2 SVGAGI (reference sequence). The CDR3 DNA reads TGTGCCAGCAGTTACGGTCAGACTAGCACAGATACGCAGTATTTT. It codes for CASSYGQTSTDTQYF.

This clone was seen only once. The genes are TRBV15 and TRBJ1-2; 11 positions agree with TRBD1. V lost 2 bases and J lost 0; bases outside the gene matches: 5. From germline, CDR1 is LNHNV and CDR2 YYDKDF (reference sequence). This CDR3 spans 17 amino acids. CDR3 DNA sequence: TGTGCCACCAGCAGACTGGACAGGGGGCTTACTAACTATGGCTACACCTTC. This sequence encodes CATSRLDRGLTNYGYTF. Together with reference TRBV15 and TRBJ1-2, the CDR3 gives the full variable domain: DAMVIQNPRYQVTQFGKPVTLSCSQTLNHNVMYWYQQKSSQAPKLLFHYYDKDFNNEADTPDNFQSRRPNTSFCFLDIRSPGLGDTAMYLCATSRLDRGLTNYGYTFGSGTRLTVV.

The V call is TRBV4-3, the J call TRBJ1-4; the D is unclear. CDR1 is LGHNA and CDR2 is YSLEER in the germline V gene. The CDR3 contains 16 residues. V was shortened by 0 bases and J by 7 bases, with 15 bases between the two germline ends. The DNA of the CDR3 is TGCGCCAGCAGCCAAGATCAAGCGGAGGGATCTGAAAAACTGTTTTTT. It translates to CASSQDQAEGSEKLFF.

This clone showed up just a few times. The J gene is TRBJ1-3, the V gene TRBV7-9; TRBD1 is a possible D gene (6 bases). V shed 10 bases and J shed 0 bases, with 19 bases lying between them. CDR3 length: 16 amino acids. CDR1 is SEHNR, CDR2 FQNEAQ, per germline (reference sequence). CDR3 loop: CATDRDKALSGNTIYF. In DNA form, the CDR3 reads TGTGCCACCGACCGGGACAAGGCCCTCTCTGGAAACACCATATATTTT.

The CDR3 bases are TGTGCCAGCAGCCTGTTACTGGGGCTAGGGGGCTACACCTTC. This translates into CASSLLLGLGGYTF. The chain couples TRBV5-6 to TRBJ1-2, with a weak D call TRBD1 (5 bases). Trimming took off 4 bases at V and 8 bases at J, with 18 bases between the two ends. CDR3 size: 14 residues. CDR1 is SGHDT, CDR2 YYEEEE, per germline.

The gene calls are TRBV6-5 and TRBJ1-3; maybe TRBD1 (6 bases). Germline CDR1 reads MNHEY; CDR2 reads SVGAGI. V lost 2 bases, J lost 0 bases, and 11 bases lay in between. The CDR3 sequence is 16 residues long. The CDR3 loop reads CASSYLGTHSGNTIYF. CDR3 nucleotides: TGTGCCAGCAGTTACCTCGGGACACACTCTGGAAACACCATATATTTT.

The chain employs TRBV5-1 and TRBJ2-5; D is unresolved. Trimming cost V 0 bases and J 0 bases, with 6 bases left between them. CDR1 SGHRS and CDR2 YFSETQ come from the germline V gene. The CDR3 is 14 amino acids. CDR3 protein: CASSLDGYQETQYF. The CDR3 DNA reads TGCGCCAGCAGCTTGGACGGTTACCAAGAGACCCAGTACTTC. Full variable domain (outside the CDR3, taken from reference TRBV5-1 and TRBJ2-5): KAGVTQTPRYLIKTRGQQVTLSCSPISGHRSVSWYQQTPGQGLQFLFEYFSETQRNKGNFPGRFSGRQFSNSRSEMNVSTLELGDSALYLCASSLDGYQETQYFGPGTRLLVL.

This clone appeared once. The V gene is TRBV5-4, the J gene TRBJ1-6; the D gene is possibly TRBD1 (6 bases). The CDR3 contains 15 residues. Trimming took 0 bases from V and 9 from J, leaving 13 bases between them. Germline CDR1 and CDR2: SGHNT and YYREEE (reference sequence). CDR3 sequence reads: CASSLVPGEGSPLHF. DNA for the CDR3: TGTGCCAGCAGCTTGGTTCCAGGGGAAGGTTCACCCCTCCACTTT.

This chain connects TRBV7-8 to TRBJ1-5, with 9 bases that match TRBD1. The CDR3 is made up of 15 amino acids. V dropped 8 bases and J dropped 5; count of bases not matched to a gene: 10. Per the germline V gene, CDR1 is SGHVS and CDR2 is FQNEAQ. The CDR3 DNA reads as TGTGCCAGCGGTGGGACAGGGCGGTTACATCAGCCCCAGCATTTT. Translated, it gives CASGGTGRLHQPQHF.

V gene TRBV9 combines with J gene TRBJ1-1; 10 bases match TRBD1. Germline CDR1 SGDLS, CDR2 YYNGEE. Losses at the gene ends were 4 bases for V and 5 bases for J; bases not matched to a gene: 8. CDR3 length equals 15 residues. The CDR3 coding sequence is TGTGCCAGCAGCACTCGACCGGGACAGGGGACTGAAGCTTTCTTT. Amino acids: CASSTRPGQGTEAFF.

The chain uses TRBV7-3 and TRBJ1-5; TRBD1 matches 8 bases. The CDR3 covers 15 residues. V was clipped by 5 bases and J by 0 bases; unmatched bases: 3. Germline lookup yields CDR1 SGHTA and CDR2 FQGTGA. CDR3 sequence: CASSPTGDSNQPQHF. CDR3 DNA: TGTGCCAGCAGCCCGACAGGGGATAGCAATCAGCCCCAGCATTTT.

This sequence joins TRBV29-1 and TRBJ1-4; D is uncertain. V lost 4 bases to trimming and J lost 4 bases, with 7 bases between them. Germline-derived CDR1 and CDR2 are SQVTM and ANQGSEA. The CDR3 contains 12 residues. The CDR3 DNA is TGCAGCGTTGGTCAGGATAATGAAAAACTGTTTTTT. Translated, it gives CSVGQDNEKLFF.

The CDR3 DNA follows: TGCGCCAGCAGCTTGGTCGAGGGAGCTGGCTACACCTTC. Amino acid sequence: CASSLVEGAGYTF. This sequence joins TRBV5-1 and TRBJ1-2; D ambiguous. CDR3 size: 13 residues. CDR1 and CDR2 from the germline V gene are SGHRS and YFSETQ. V was pared by 0 bases and J by 7 bases, with 10 bases between.

The CDR3 loop is CASSRGQPQHF. The DNA for the CDR3 is TGTGCCAGCAGCCGCGGACAGCCCCAGCATTTT. The chain links TRBV28 to TRBJ1-5; D remains ambiguous. This CDR3 has 11 residues. CDR1 is MDHEN and CDR2 is SYDVKM in the germline V gene. The V gene lost 6 bases and the J gene lost 7 bases, with 7 bases spanning the gap. Full variable domain (rest looked up from reference TRBV28 and TRBJ1-5): DVKVTQSSRYLVKRTGEKVFLECVQDMDHENMFWYRQDPGLGLRLIYFSYDVKMKEKGDIPEGYSVSREKKERFSLILESASTNQTSMYLCASSRGQPQHFGDGTRLSIL.

The chain carries TRBV29-1 and TRBJ1-4; D uncertain. This CDR3 comprises 11 residues. V lost 7 bases and J lost 4, with 7 bases in between. Germline CDR1 SQVTM, CDR2 ANQGSEA. CDR3 in DNA: TGCAGCGGCACTCTTAATGAAAAACTGTTTTTT. This codes for CSGTLNEKLFF.

The chain uses TRBV5-1 and TRBJ2-7; a possible D gene is TRBD2 (6 bases). The length of the CDR3 is 16 residues. Trimming pared 0 bases from V and 1 base from J, leaving 14 bases between. Germline V gene lookup returns CDR1 SGHRS and CDR2 YFSETQ. The chain's CDR3 is CASSLVGGGGSYEQYF. CDR3 in DNA: TGCGCCAGCAGCTTGGTAGGAGGTGGGGGGTCCTACGAGCAGTACTTC.

The V call is TRBV7-9, the J call TRBJ2-7; D gene ambiguous. The CDR3 runs to 12 residues. Germline V gene sequence: CDR1 SEHNR, CDR2 FQNEAQ (reference sequence). Trimming pared 1 base from V and 7 bases from J, leaving 8 bases between. The CDR3 here is CASSLDYREQYF. Written as DNA, the CDR3 is TGTGCCAGCAGCTTAGACTATCGGGAGCAGTACTTC.

This sequence joins TRBV27 and TRBJ1-4, with D maybe TRBD1 (5 bases). The CDR3 has 15 amino acids. Per germline, CDR1 MNHEY and CDR2 SMNVEV (reference sequence). V lost 6 bases and J 5 bases, leaving 16 bases between the germline ends. CDR3 bases: TGTGCCAGCAGGACATTTAACAGGCGAAATGAAAAACTGTTTTTT. It translates to CASRTFNRRNEKLFF. The full variable domain, rest sourced from reference TRBV27 and TRBJ1-4, is EAQVTQNPRYLITVTGKKLTVTCSQNMNHEYMSWYRQDPGLGLRQIYYSMNVEVTDKGDVPEGYKVSRKEKRNFPLILESPSPNQTSLYFCASRTFNRRNEKLFFGSGTQLSVL.

The V gene is TRBV5-1, the J gene TRBJ2-3; 9 positions match TRBD2. This CDR3 is built from 15 residues. J lost 3 bases, V lost 0 bases, and 2 bases had no gene match. Germline values: CDR1 SGHRS, CDR2 YFSETQ. In DNA form, the CDR3 reads TGCGCCAGCAGCTTGGGGACTAGCGAAACAGATACGCAGTATTTT. Translated: CASSLGTSETDTQYF.

The chain combines TRBV7-9 with TRBJ1-4, with D maybe TRBD1 (6 bases). In germline, CDR1 is SEHNR, CDR2 FQNEAQ (reference sequence). The CDR3 sequence is 16 residues long. V lost 5 bases, J lost 4 bases, and 17 bases lay in between. CDR3 in DNA: TGTGCCAGCAGCGCCTGGAAGGACAGCTTTAATGAAAAACTGTTTTTT. Its protein product is CASSAWKDSFNEKLFF.

Comment on this clone: Mismatch with germline at one junction end may stem from a read error. The chain joins TRBV7-9 to TRBJ1-1; no firm D call. Germline assignment: CDR1 SEHNR and CDR2 FQNEAQ (reference sequence). The CDR3 is 15 residues long. CDR3 protein: CSSSFHAAMNTEAFF. In DNA, the CDR3 is TGTTCCAGCAGCTTCCACGCAGCGATGAACACTGAAGCTTTCTTT.

This chain joins TRBV2 and TRBJ1-2; D remains unclear. V was pared by 5 bases and J by 0 bases, with 13 bases between. CDR1 is SNHLY, CDR2 FYNNEI, per germline. The CDR3 spans 15 residues. CDR3 in DNA: TGTGCCAGCAGTTTCTCTCAGGAATCTAACTATGGCTACACCTTC. Its protein is CASSFSQESNYGYTF.

The V gene is TRBV30, the J gene TRBJ1-2; 7 bases agree with TRBD1. Germline V gene lookup returns CDR1 GTSNPN and CDR2 SVGIG (reference sequence). The CDR3 is 12 amino acids. Losses at the gene ends were 2 bases for V and 8 bases for J; bases not matched to a gene: 5. This CDR3 reads CAWSFDRVGYTF. DNA for the CDR3: TGTGCCTGGAGTTTTGACAGGGTCGGCTACACCTTC.

V is TRBV7-3 and J is TRBJ1-2; 8 bases map to TRBD1. Per the germline V gene, CDR1 is SGHTA and CDR2 is FQGTGA. This CDR3 comprises 19 residues. Losses at the gene ends were 1 base for V and 3 bases for J; bases not matched to a gene: 16. The CDR3 DNA is TGTGCCAGCAGCTTAAAAGGGGCTGTTATTGAGACAGGGGACTATGGCTACACCTTC. It translates to CASSLKGAVIETGDYGYTF.